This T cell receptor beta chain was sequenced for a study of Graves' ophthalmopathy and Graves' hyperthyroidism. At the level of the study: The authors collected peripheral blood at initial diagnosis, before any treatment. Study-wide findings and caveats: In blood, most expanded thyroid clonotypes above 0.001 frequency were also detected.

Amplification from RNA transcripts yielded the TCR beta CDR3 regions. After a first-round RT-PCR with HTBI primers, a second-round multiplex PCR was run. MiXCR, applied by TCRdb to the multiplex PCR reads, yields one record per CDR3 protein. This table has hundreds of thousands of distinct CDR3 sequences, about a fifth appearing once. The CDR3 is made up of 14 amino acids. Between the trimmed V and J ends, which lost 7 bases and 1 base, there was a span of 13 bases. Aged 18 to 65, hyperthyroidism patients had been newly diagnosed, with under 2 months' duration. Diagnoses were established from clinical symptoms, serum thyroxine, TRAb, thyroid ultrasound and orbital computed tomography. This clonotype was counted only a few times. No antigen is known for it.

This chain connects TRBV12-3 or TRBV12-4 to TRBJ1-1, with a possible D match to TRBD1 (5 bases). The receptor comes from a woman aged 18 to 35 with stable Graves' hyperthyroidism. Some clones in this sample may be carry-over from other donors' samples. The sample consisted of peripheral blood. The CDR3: CASIGEGRNTEAFF. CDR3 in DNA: TGTGCCAGCATTGGGGAGGGGAGGAACACTGAAGCTTTCTTT.